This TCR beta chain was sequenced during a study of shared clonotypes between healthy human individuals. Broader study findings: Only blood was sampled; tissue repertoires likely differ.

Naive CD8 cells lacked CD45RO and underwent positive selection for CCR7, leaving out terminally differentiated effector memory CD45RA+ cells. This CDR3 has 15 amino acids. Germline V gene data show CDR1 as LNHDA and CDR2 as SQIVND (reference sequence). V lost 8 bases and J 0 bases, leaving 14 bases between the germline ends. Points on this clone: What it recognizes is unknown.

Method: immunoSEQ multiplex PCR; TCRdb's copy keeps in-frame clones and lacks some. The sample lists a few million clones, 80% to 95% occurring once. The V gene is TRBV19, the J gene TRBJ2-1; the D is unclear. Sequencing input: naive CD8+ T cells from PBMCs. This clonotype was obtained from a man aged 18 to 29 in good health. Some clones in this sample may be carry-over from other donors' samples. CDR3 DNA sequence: TGTGCCAGTGGACCTGGGCATAGCTCCTACAATGAGCAGTTCTTC. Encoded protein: CASGPGHSSYNEQFF.